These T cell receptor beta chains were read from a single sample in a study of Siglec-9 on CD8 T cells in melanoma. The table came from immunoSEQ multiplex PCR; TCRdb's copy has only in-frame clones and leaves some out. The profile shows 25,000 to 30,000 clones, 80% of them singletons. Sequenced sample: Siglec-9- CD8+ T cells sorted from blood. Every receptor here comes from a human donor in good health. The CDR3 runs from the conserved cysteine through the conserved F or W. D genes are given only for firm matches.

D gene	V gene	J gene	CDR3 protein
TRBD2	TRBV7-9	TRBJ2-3	CASSLRTSGRTDTQYF
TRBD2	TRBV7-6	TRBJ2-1	CASSLAGGLAANEQFF
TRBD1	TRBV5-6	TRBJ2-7	CASSIDRGVLYEQYF
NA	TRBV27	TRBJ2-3	CASSLFPADTQYF
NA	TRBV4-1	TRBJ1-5	CASSQVASRRFDQPQHF
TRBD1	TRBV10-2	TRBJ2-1	CATAGTGKFNEQFF
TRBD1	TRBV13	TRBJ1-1	CASSLIPGQGSNTEAFF
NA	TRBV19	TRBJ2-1	CASSMGTSRNEQFF
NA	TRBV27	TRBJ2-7	CASSSIPEPLTYEQYF
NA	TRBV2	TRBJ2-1	CASKGFPILDHRTAPFF
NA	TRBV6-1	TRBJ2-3	CASSEWPGAADTQYF
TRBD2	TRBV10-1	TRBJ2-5	CANFLAGQETQYF
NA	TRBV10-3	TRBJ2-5	CAISDATDQETQYF
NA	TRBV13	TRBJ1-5	CASSDRTHSNQPQHF
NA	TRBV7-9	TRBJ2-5	CATRGDRIQETQYF
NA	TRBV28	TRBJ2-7	CARTRPSGKLCSYEQYF
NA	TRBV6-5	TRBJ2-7	CASSSEDGGGYEQYF
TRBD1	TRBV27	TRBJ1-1	CASSLGQGAHGAFF
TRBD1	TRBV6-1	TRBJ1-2	CASSEYGQGVIQGYTF
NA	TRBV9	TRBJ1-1	CASSDTPGGGTEAFF
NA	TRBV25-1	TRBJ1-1	CASSEDTGPEQNTEAFF
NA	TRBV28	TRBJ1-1	CASSFWDTEAFF
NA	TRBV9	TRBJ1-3	CASSVAWAGSGNTIYF
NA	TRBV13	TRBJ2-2	CASSDSRTAGPGELFF
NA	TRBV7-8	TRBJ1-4	CASSFSDATNEKLFF
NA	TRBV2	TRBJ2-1	CARTSGNEQFF
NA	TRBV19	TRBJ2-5	CASGEQVETQYF
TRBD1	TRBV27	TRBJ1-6	CASSLDRGRRNSPLHF
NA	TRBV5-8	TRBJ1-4	CASSFRTINNEKLFF
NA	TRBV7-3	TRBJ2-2	CASSYVWTGNTGELFF
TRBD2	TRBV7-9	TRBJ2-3	CASRSGGSLWTQYF
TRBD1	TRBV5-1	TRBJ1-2	CASSAGTGGTITRANYGYTF
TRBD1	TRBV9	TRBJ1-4	CASSVAGGKLFF
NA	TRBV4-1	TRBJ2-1	CASSQGYNEQFF
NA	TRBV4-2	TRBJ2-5	CASSQGIGGLHEETQYF
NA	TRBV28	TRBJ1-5	CASSTQIYQPQHF
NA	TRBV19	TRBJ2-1	CASSIGGNNEQFF
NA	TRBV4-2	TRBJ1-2	CASSQDWDGYTF
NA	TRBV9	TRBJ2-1	CASSHPREAGDNEQFF
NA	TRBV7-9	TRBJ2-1	CASSFPSDEQFF
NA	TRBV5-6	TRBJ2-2	CASSLLDQVLRTGELFF
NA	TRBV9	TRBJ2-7	CASSEQSSSYEQYF
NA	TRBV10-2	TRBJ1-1	CASIPGQNLLLNTEAFF
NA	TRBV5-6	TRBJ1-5	CASGLGGRQPQHF
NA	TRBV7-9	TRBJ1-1	CASRDRQNIEAFF
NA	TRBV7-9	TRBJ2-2	CASRPDPHNTGELFF